This TCR beta chain was documented in a study of cytomegalovirus exposure and HLA in healthy donors. The study's findings and limits: The classifier, whose performance was assessed in both the original and validation cohorts, reportedly diagnosed cytomegalovirus status with high specificity and sensitivity. After further analysis at a later stage, 15,000 to 20,000 TCR beta sequences were associated with HLA alleles at 0.05 false discovery rate. In a later analysis, HLA-C alleles had the fewest associated TCRs, DRB1 alleles the most. Reports state that TCR beta sequences accurately predicted most subjects' HLA-A and HLA-B alleles.

CDR1 SGHRS and CDR2 YFSETQ come from the germline V gene. The CDR3 consists of 14 residues. The V and J ends lost 4 bases and 4 bases respectively, with 12 bases between them. Notes on this clone: The antigen is undetermined.

In the PCR, 60 Vbeta and 13 Jbeta primers were used. Here immunoSEQ multiplex PCR was the method, and the copy in TCRdb shows in-frame clones only, minus some. In the table there are approximately 85,000 clones, less than 65% of which are singletons. Sequences were obtained from PBMCs. The chain links TRBV5-1 to TRBJ1-3; maybe TRBD1 (5 bases). The receptor's source is a young woman in good health and CMV-seropositive. Written as DNA, the CDR3 is TGCGCCAGCAGCGAAGGGGCGCTCGGAAACACCATATATTTT. It translates to CASSEGALGNTIYF.